This T cell receptor beta chain was found in a study of tumor-infiltrating lymphocytes in primary liver carcinoma. CDR3 size: 18 residues. The germline V gene has CDR1 SGHRS and CDR2 YFSETQ. Trimming took 4 bases from V and 3 from J, leaving 23 bases between them. The researchers produced TCR beta cDNA from about 510 ng total RNA with a constant-region primer. Construction of TCR beta libraries relied on three successive nested multiplex PCR rounds employing slightly modified ARM-PCR. Use of TRBV1-TRBV30 forward primers with a C-beta reverse primer characterized the first two PCR rounds, which lasted roughly 11 cycles each. TCRdb independently ran MiXCR on the multiplex PCR reads; one entry per CDR3 protein. The table records tens of thousands of distinct CDR3 sequences, approximately 70% of them present only once. Unsorted bulk tissue, about 17-33 mg of it, served as the source for co-extraction of RNA and DNA. Resection treated the patients' primary liver carcinoma.

With regard to this clonotype: This may be a read error, as it is one base from a much larger clone.

The sample consisted of tumor-adjacent normal liver tissue. The chain employs TRBV5-1 and TRBJ2-4, with D perhaps matching TRBD1 or TRBD2 (5 bases each). This receptor was identified in a man in his forties with primary liver carcinoma and hepatitis B virus infection. The chain's CDR3 is CASSVLNRDPIVKNIQYF. CDR3 bases: TGCGCCAGCAGCGTCCTCAACCGGGACCCGATTGTCAAAAACATTCAGTACTTC. The variable domain in full, completed from reference TRBV5-1 and TRBJ2-4, reads KAGVTQTPRYLIKTRGQQVTLSCSPISGHRSVSWYQQTPGQGLQFLFEYFSETQRNKGNFPGRFSGRQFSNSRSEMNVSTLELGDSALYLCASSVLNRDPIVKNIQYFGAGTRLSVL.